The source of this T cell receptor (beta chain) is a study of molecular identifiers for immune sequencing clone quantification. TCRdb ran MiXCR on the PCR reads and lists one entry per CDR3 protein. The sample yields under 600,000 distinct CDR3 sequences, around 23% seen once. This clonotype was picked up a small number of times. Antigen specificity is unknown. This CDR3 contains 15 residues. Deletions cut 1 base from V and 2 bases from J, with 11 bases between. The germline V gene has CDR1 LGHDT and CDR2 YNNKEL (reference sequence). General study results and limits: In a background of over 750,000 naive cells, spiked Jurkat TCR RNA from one cell was reportedly detectable. Over 97% of effector molecules, yet under 1% of naive-cell molecules, were held by clones above 20 RNA copies. Identical barcode-sharing TCR molecules could lead to underestimated sizes for highly expanded clones.

The rearrangement uses TRBV3-1 and TRBJ2-5; no definite D call. Sample: naive CD8+ T cells from blood, with Jurkat cell RNA spiked in. Subset indicated: FACS-sorted CD8+CD4-CCR7+CD45RA+ naive T cells. This receptor was taken from a human donor in good health. Some libraries in this study had Jurkat cell RNA spiked in. The CDR3 DNA reads as TGTGCCAGCAGCCAAGTAACGGGTTCTCAAGAGACCCAGTACTTC. Amino acid sequence: CASSQVTGSQETQYF.